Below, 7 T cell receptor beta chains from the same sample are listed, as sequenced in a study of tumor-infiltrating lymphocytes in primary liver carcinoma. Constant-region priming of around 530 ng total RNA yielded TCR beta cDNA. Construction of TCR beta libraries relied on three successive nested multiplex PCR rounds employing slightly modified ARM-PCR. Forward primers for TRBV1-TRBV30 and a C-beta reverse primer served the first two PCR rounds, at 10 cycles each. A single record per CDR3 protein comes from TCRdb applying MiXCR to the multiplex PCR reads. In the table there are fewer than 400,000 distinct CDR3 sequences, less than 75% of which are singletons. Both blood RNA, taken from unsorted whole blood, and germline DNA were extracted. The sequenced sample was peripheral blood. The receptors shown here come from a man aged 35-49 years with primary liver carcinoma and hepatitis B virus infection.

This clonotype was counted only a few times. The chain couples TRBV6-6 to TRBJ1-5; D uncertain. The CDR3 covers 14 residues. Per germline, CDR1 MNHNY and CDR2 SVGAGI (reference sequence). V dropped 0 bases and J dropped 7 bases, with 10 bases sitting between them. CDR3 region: CASSYSGIGQPQHF. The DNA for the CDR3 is TGTGCCAGCAGTTACTCCGGGATCGGGCAGCCCCAGCATTTT.

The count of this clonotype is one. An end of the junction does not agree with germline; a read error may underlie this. The CDR3 DNA follows: TGTGCCATCAGGGGGGGCCAATCTTATGGCTACATCTTC. It specifies CAIRGGQSYGYIF. The chain recombines TRBV10-3 with TRBJ1-2; possibly TRBD1 for D (6 bases). Germline V lookup: CDR1 ENHRY, CDR2 SYGVKD. The length of the CDR3 is 13 residues.

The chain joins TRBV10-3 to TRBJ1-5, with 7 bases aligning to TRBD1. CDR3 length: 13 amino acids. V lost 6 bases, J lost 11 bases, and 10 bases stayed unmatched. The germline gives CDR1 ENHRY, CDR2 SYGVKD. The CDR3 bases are TGTGCCATCAGCATAACAGGGGTTCAAGCCCAGCATTTT. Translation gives CAISITGVQAQHF.

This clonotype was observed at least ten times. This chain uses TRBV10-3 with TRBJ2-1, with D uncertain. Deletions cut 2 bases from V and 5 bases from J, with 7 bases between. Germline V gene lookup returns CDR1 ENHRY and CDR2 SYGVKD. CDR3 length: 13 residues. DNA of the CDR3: TGTGCCATCAGTGAGCGGCAGGACAATGAGCAGTTCTTC. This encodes CAISERQDNEQFF.

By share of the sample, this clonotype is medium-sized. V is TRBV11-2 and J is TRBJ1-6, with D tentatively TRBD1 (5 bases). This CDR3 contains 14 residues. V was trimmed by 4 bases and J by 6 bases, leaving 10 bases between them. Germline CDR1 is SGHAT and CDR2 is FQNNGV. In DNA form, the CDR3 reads TGTGCCAGCAGCTCCGGGACGGCTAATTCACCCCTCCACTTT. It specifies CASSSGTANSPLHF.

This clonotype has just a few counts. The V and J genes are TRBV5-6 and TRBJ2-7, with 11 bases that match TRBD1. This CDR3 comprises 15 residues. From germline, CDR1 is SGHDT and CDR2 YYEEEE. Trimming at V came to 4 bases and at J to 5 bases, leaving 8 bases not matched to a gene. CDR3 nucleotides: TGTGCCAGCAGCGCCGGACAGGGGGCTTTTGACGAGCAGTACTTC. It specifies CASSAGQGAFDEQYF.

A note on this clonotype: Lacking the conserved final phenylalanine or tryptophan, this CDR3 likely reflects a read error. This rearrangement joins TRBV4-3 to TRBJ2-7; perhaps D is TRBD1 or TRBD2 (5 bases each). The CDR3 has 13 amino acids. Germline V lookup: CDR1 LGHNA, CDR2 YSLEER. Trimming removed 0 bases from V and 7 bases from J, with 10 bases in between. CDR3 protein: CASSQEWGYEQYL. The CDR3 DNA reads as TGCGCCAGCAGCCAAGAATGGGGGTATGAGCAGTACCTC.